The sequence of this T cell receptor beta chain was determined in a study of T-cell memory formation after mild COVID-19 (dated by TCRdb to the early 2020s). Describing the broader study: TCR sequence clusters from the two donors were found to be largely donor specific. Longitudinal TCRalpha and TCRbeta repertoire sequencing tracked T-cell clones expanding and contracting after mild COVID-19 in a couple of donors. The cohort was made up of two young adult volunteers, one female and one male, who were previously healthy. Summary of the overall study and its limitations: Only two mild cases were covered in the study, and larger cohorts including severe cases with pre-infection samples were considered necessary. Contracting CD4+ clones were found mainly in CM and EM memory subsets, while CD8+ clones were enriched in EMRA. Whether the second-wave clones peaking on day 37 were SARS-CoV-2 specific was not confirmed. Balanced CD4/CD8 phenotypes were observed for clones contracting from day 15 to 85, whereas a bias towards CD4+ was observed for a second wave of clones expanding from day 15 to 37. Some responding clones were detected in pre-infection memory, suggesting pre-existing cross-reactive memory T cells joined the SARS-CoV-2 response.

The CDR3 holds 15 amino acids from the cysteine to the phenylalanine. Only CDR3 DNA remains: 45 bases, in frame from the first base. From a lookup of the germline V gene, CDR1 and CDR2 are SGHTA and FQGTGA. The germline V and J ends show losses of 5 bases and 7 bases respectively, and no gene match explains 10 bases of the junction. A word on this clonotype: This clone's antigen is unknown. No clone much larger than this one lies a single base away; base qualities are absent.

Ficoll-Paque density gradient centrifugation was the method used to isolate PBMCs. The sample was run on an Illumina NovaSeq 6000. cDNA libraries for TCRalpha and TCRbeta were prepared by 5'RACE using constant-segment primers, with sample barcodes and unique molecular identifiers added. RNA was extracted from every sample with Trizol reagent. Library amplification was performed in two PCR steps, and a second sample barcode and Illumina TruSeq adapters were introduced in the second step. The libraries were sequenced on an Illumina NovaSeq using 2 x 150 bp paired-end reads. The authors processed their data as follows. With migec v1.2.7, reads were demultiplexed and then collapsed into UMI-guided consensus sequences. With mixcr v2.1.11, UMI consensuses were aligned to TRA and TRB V and J templates and assembled into clonotypes. A clonotype was counted as expanded or contracted only if both edgeR and NoisET called the change significant, with noise models trained on biological replicates. For edgeR calls, the cutoffs were a false discovery rate-adjusted p below 0.01 and a log2 fold-change threshold of 1. As an exploratory analysis of dynamics, PCA with hierarchical clustering was applied to max-normalized trajectories of the 1000 most abundant clonotypes. Separately sequenced CD4+ and CD8+ repertoires were used to assign a CD4 or CD8 phenotype to each responding clone. The public reads were run again by TCRdb, first through fastp at Q25 and then through MiXCR, and only productive beta chains were kept. CDR3 protein duplicates are merged, each entry listing the most common genes and DNA. TCRdb's processing, not the study's, gives the V and J calls here. Across this sample there are over 45,000 distinct CDR3 sequences, with over 8.5% seen only once. The ten top clones hold 12% of the sample.

The chain was built from TRBV7-3 and TRBJ2-2, with TRBD1 matching 7 junction bases. This TCR derives from an adult woman who had mild COVID-19 (a few samples of this study predate the infection). The sample titles of this study are shuffled in the database, so cell type and time point are left out; the donor was told from shared clones. The sample comprised PBMCs or a T cell subset sorted from them (not recorded which). Read as DNA, the sequence is TGTGCCAGCAGCCCATCGACAGGGATGAACGGGGAGCTGTTTTTT. The translation is CASSPSTGMNGELFF.